This TCR beta chain was identified during a study of graft-versus-host responses after intestinal transplantation. Assay: immunoSEQ multiplex PCR; the TCRdb copy retains only in-frame clones and omits some. Of 93,000 or so clones listed, 80% to 95% were seen once; the top ten hold under 1.5%. The germline CDR1 and CDR2 sequences are SGHKS and YYEKEE (reference sequence). The CDR3 totals 14 residues. Trimming removed 1 base from V and 1 base from J, with 8 bases in between. Regarding the study as a whole: Some GvH clones were seen earlier in gut or blood, suggesting intestinal origin.

In the case of this clone: Antigen: not known.

Sequencing used unstimulated CD8+ T cells sorted from spleen or lymph node cells, obtained before intestinal transplant. The chain has TRBV5-5 and TRBJ1-1; D uncertain. This clonotype originated in a human donor who received an intestinal transplant. The CDR3 DNA reads as TGTGCCAGCAGCTTGTTTGCAGGGAACACTGAAGCTTTCTTT. Its translation is CASSLFAGNTEAFF.